This T cell receptor (beta chain) is drawn from a study of blood T cell repertoires in COVID-19. Study-level information: Donors in the United States, Italy and Spain gave samples during acute or convalescent COVID-19.

Data came from immunoSEQ multiplex PCR; TCRdb stores just in-frame clones and leaves some out. The data contain roughly 90,000 clones, 85% to 90% of them singletons. Trimming at V came to 3 bases and at J to 3 bases, leaving 3 bases not matched to a gene. Per germline, CDR1 SEHNR and CDR2 FQNEAQ (reference sequence). CDR3 length: 15 residues. V and J are TRBV7-9 and TRBJ2-1; 9 nucleotides align to TRBD2. The sequenced sample consisted of peripheral blood. The TCR sequence derives from an elderly woman with active COVID-19. DNA for the CDR3: TGTGCCAGCAGCTTCGCTAGCGGGGACTACAATGAGCAGTTCTTC. This translates into CASSFASGDYNEQFF.